This T cell receptor (beta chain) was captured in a study of monozygotic twins with inflammatory bowel disease. TCRdb re-called the 5' RACE reads and catalogs CDR3 proteins one per entry, DNA excluded. The sample holds about 210,000 distinct CDR3 sequences. The TCR originated in a human donor with ulcerative colitis or Crohn's disease, or a healthy co-twin of an affected twin (not recorded which). Sequencing was performed on blood.

The chain's CDR3 is CASSLTGDGYGYTF. This rearrangement joins TRBV12-3 or TRBV12-4 to TRBJ1-2; the D call of TRBD1 rests on TCRdb alone, since no DNA is present to check it. CDR3 length: 14 amino acids.